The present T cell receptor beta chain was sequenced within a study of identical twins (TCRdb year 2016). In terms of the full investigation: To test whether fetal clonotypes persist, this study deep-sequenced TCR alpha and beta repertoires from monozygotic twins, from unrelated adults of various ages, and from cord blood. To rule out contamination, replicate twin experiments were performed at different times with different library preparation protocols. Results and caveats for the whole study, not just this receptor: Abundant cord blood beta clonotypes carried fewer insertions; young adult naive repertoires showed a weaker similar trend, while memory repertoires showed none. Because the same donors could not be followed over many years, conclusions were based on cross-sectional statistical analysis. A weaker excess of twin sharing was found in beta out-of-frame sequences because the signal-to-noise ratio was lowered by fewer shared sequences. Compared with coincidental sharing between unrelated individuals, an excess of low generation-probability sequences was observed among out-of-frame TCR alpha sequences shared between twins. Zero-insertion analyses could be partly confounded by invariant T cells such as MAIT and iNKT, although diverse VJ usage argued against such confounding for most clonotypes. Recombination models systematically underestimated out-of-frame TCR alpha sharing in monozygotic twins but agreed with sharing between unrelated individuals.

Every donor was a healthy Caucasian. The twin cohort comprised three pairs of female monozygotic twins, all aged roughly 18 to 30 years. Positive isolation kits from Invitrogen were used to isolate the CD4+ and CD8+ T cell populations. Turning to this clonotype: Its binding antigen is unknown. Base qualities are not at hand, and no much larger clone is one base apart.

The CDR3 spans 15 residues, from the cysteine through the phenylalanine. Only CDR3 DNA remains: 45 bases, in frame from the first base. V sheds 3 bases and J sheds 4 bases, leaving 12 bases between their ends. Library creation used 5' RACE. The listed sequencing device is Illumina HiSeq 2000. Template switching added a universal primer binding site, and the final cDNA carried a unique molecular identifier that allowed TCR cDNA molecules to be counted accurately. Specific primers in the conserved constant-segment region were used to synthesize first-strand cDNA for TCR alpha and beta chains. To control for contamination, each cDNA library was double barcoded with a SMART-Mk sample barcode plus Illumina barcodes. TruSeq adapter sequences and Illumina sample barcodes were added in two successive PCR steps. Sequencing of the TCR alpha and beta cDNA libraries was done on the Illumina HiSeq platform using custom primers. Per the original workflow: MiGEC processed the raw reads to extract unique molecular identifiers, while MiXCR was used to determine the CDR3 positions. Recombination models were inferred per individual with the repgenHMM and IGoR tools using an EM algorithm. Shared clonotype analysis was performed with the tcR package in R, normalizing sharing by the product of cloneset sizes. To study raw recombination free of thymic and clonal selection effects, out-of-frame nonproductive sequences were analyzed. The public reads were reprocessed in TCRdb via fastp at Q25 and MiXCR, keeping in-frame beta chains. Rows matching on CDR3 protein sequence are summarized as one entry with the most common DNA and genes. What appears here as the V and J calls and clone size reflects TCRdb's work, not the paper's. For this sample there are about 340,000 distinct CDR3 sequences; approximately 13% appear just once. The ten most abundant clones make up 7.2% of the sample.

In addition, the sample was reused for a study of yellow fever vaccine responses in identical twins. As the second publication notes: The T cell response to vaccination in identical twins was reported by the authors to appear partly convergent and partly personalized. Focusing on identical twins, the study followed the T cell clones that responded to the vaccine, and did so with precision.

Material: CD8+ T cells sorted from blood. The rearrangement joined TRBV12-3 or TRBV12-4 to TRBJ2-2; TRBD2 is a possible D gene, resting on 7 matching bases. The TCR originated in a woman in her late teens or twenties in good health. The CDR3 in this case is CASSLGGGLTGELFF. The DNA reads TGTGCCAGCAGTTTGGGGGGGGGGCTCACCGGGGAGCTGTTTTTT.